Below, 18 T cell receptor beta chains from the same sample are listed, as sequenced in a study of blood T cells in healthy people across ages. The second PCR ran about 6 to 12 cycles with a sample-barcoded 5' primer and J-beta primers. MiXCR, applied by TCRdb to the 5' RACE reads, yields one record per CDR3 protein. The repertoire includes roughly 1,700,000 distinct CDR3 sequences, 28% of them detected once, and about 7.7% sits in the top ten. The sequencing sample was made of blood. These receptors all come from a woman between 25 and 40 years old in good health.

This clonotype was observed a few times. The chain employs TRBV5-1 and TRBJ2-1, with D unresolved. Germline CDR1 reads SGHRS; CDR2 reads YFSETQ. V lost 4 bases, J lost 10 bases, and 9 bases lay in between. The CDR3 runs 11 residues. This CDR3 reads CASSRDWEQFF. In nucleotides, the CDR3 is TGCGCCAGCAGCAGAGATTGGGAGCAGTTCTTC.

This clonotype was found a few times. This rearrangement joins TRBV5-1 to TRBJ2-5; D gene uncertain. CDR1 is SGHRS, CDR2 YFSETQ, per germline. V was cut by 0 bases and J by 1 base, with 7 bases left in between. This CDR3 region has 14 residues. CDR3 nucleotides: TGCGCCAGCAGCTTGGCCCAGCTCCAAGAGACCCAGTACTTC. This translates into CASSLAQLQETQYF.

This chain connects TRBV3-1 to TRBJ2-7; D is possibly TRBD2 (7 bases). Germline CDR1 is LGHDT and CDR2 is YNNKEL (reference sequence). This CDR3 is 15 amino acids long. V was clipped by 3 bases and J by 5 bases, with 17 bases between them. This CDR3 is CASSHYGGLVHEQYF. The CDR3 DNA reads as TGTGCCAGCAGCCATTACGGGGGGCTCGTCCACGAGCAGTACTTC.

In regard to this clonotype: One end of the junction fails to match germline, which may point to a read error. The chain links TRBV2 to TRBJ2-4, with a tentative D call TRBD2 (6 bases). The better agreement between TRBJ2-7 and the DNA end casts doubt on the J call. The CDR3 is 15 residues long. Per the germline V gene, CDR1 is SNHLY and CDR2 is FYNNEI. The CDR3 coding sequence is TGTACCAGCAGTGGTACCGGGACTGGCAACTACGAGCAGTACTTC. Its translation is CTSSGTGTGNYEQYF.

This clonotype was picked up many times. V and J are TRBV20-1 and TRBJ1-2; 7 bases are shared with TRBD1. Germline CDR1 DFQATT, CDR2 SNEGSKA (reference sequence). The trim removed 5 bases at V and 5 bases at J, leaving 8 bases unmatched. The CDR3 runs to 13 residues. Here the CDR3 DNA reads TGCAGTGCTGCCTCCGGGACAGTTTATGGCTACACCTTC. Its protein product is CSAASGTVYGYTF.

The genes are TRBV7-2 and TRBJ2-5, with 7 bases that match TRBD1. The germline V gene encodes CDR1 SGHTA and CDR2 FQGNSA. This CDR3 region has 14 residues. V shed 4 bases and J 3 bases; nucleotides not matched to a gene: 5. Here the CDR3 reads CASSSKTGKETQYF. The CDR3 DNA reads TGTGCCAGCAGCTCCAAGACAGGGAAAGAGACCCAGTACTTC.

The chain carries TRBV20-1 and TRBJ2-3; TRBD2 aligns across 8 bases. Germline V lookup: CDR1 DFQATT, CDR2 SNEGSKA (reference sequence). V was clipped by 5 bases and J by 2 bases; unmatched bases: 9. This CDR3 contains 15 residues. CDR3 amino acids: CSAAHTSGTTDTQYF. CDR3 DNA sequence: TGCAGTGCTGCCCACACTAGCGGAACCACAGATACGCAGTATTTT.

This clonotype has a handful of counts. The V call is TRBV21-1, the J call TRBJ2-5; no DNA check was done on the table's D call, TRBD2. TRBV21-1 is reported as a pseudogene. The CDR3 has 16 amino acids. The DNA for the CDR3 is TGTGCCAGCAGCAAAGGGGCGGGAAGTTACCAAGAGACCCAGTACTTC. Its translation is CASSKGAGSYQETQYF.

This clonotype was seen ten or more times. This chain uses TRBV4-1 with TRBJ2-1; TRBD2 agrees at 7 bases. CDR3 size: 15 residues. CDR1 is MGHRA and CDR2 is YSYEKL in the germline V gene. After removal of 0 bases from V and 2 bases from J, the junction contained 1 base not matched to a gene. The CDR3 sequence is CASSQDGGTYNEQFF. The CDR3 nucleotides are TGCGCCAGCAGCCAAGACGGGGGGACCTACAATGAGCAGTTCTTC.

This clonotype has a count of ten or more. The chain is built from TRBV5-6 and TRBJ2-1; D ambiguous. Trimming left V 3 bases short and J 2 bases short, with 15 bases between. The germline CDR1 and CDR2 sequences are SGHDT and YYEEEE. CDR3 length: 16 amino acids. Written as DNA, the CDR3 is TGTGCCAGCAGCTCTCCCTGGGGAAGCACCTACAATGAGCAGTTCTTC. This gives the protein CASSSPWGSTYNEQFF.

This clonotype occurred many times. CDR3 protein: CASSSRRGSYNEQFF. The CDR3 DNA reads as TGTGCCAGCAGTTCCCGCAGGGGCTCCTACAATGAGCAGTTCTTC. This chain joins TRBV12-3 or TRBV12-4 and TRBJ2-1; TRBD1 is a possible D gene (6 bases). This CDR3 is built from 15 residues. The V end was cut by 4 bases, the J end by 0 bases, with 10 bases between.

This clonotype was counted between two and nine times. The chain is built from TRBV20-1 and TRBJ2-1; a possible D gene is TRBD1 (6 bases). Germline loops: CDR1 DFQATT, CDR2 SNEGSKA (reference sequence). V lost 5 bases, J lost 10 bases, and 12 bases lay in between. The length of the CDR3 is 11 residues. Written as DNA, the CDR3 is TGCAGTGCTCCTCAGGGGCCGGAGCAGTTCTTC. This sequence encodes CSAPQGPEQFF.

This clonotype occurred a few times. CDR3 nucleotides: TGCAGCGTTGCACGGCAGGGGAACCCAGATACGCAGTATTTT. The encoded protein is CSVARQGNPDTQYF. This chain uses TRBV29-1 with TRBJ2-3; TRBD1 might be the D (6 bases). Germline CDR1 reads SQVTM; CDR2 reads ANQGSEA. V was cut by 4 bases and J by 4 bases, with 15 bases left in between. This CDR3 is 14 amino acids long.

In this sample, this clonotype turned up a few times. The gene calls are TRBV9 and TRBJ1-2, with a weak D call TRBD1 (6 bases). This CDR3 contains 16 residues. Looked up from germline, CDR1 is SGDLS and CDR2 is YYNGEE. Trimming took 4 bases from V and 1 from J, leaving 17 bases between them. This CDR3 reads CASSLLRTVFNYGYTF. The CDR3 DNA is TGTGCCAGCAGCCTCCTAAGGACAGTCTTTAACTATGGCTACACCTTC.

Notes on this clonotype: Its ends do not fully match the called genes, so a read error is possible. V is TRBV18 and J is TRBJ2-7, with D tentatively TRBD1 (5 bases). Germline loops: CDR1 KGHSH, CDR2 LQKENI. The length of the CDR3 is 14 residues. The CDR3 coding sequence is TGTGCCAGCTCACCAGGAGCGACAGAGGACGAGAAGTACTTC. This codes for CASSPGATEDEKYF. The full variable domain, rest sourced from reference TRBV18 and TRBJ2-7, is NAGVMQNPRHLVRRRGQEARLRCSPMKGHSHVYWYRQLPEEGLKFMVYLQKENIIDESGMPKERFSAEFPKEGPSILRIQQVVRGDSAAYFCASSPGATEDEKYFGPGTRLTVT.

This clonotype has only a few counts. The chain carries TRBV20-1 and TRBJ2-1; possibly TRBD2 for D (6 bases). Germline V gives CDR1 DFQATT, CDR2 SNEGSKA (reference sequence). This CDR3 is 16 amino acids long. V dropped 7 bases and J dropped 6 bases, with 25 bases sitting between them. The CDR3 DNA sequence: TGCAGTGGGACGGACTACCCAGCCCCAACCCCCAATGAGCAGTTCTTC. Translating gives CSGTDYPAPTPNEQFF.

This clonotype was counted ten times or more. This sequence joins TRBV3-1 and TRBJ1-2; 9 bases line up with TRBD1. Germline V gene lookup returns CDR1 LGHDT and CDR2 YNNKEL (reference sequence). V was clipped by 4 bases and J by 7 bases; unmatched bases: 10. This CDR3 comprises 15 residues. In DNA form, the CDR3 reads TGTGCCAGCAGCCCTGGGACAGGGACCAAGAGTGGCTACACCTTC. Translating it yields CASSPGTGTKSGYTF.

A few counts support this clonotype. V and J are TRBV20-1 and TRBJ2-4; a weak D match, TRBD1 (6 bases). CDR1 DFQATT and CDR2 SNEGSKA come from the germline V gene (reference sequence). This CDR3 region has 12 residues. CDR3 sequence (DNA): TGCGCGACCGGGACACAGGAGAACATTCAGTACTTC. The encoded protein is CATGTQENIQYF.